These 24 T cell receptor beta chains came from one sample sequenced in a study of blood T cells in healthy people across ages. Alongside a J-beta primer mix, a sample-barcoded 5' primer served in a second PCR lasting roughly 6 to 12 cycles. In TCRdb, the 5' RACE reads were re-called with MiXCR into one record per CDR3 protein. The sample lists 1 million or so distinct CDR3 sequences, around 43% occurring once. Material for sequencing was blood. Receptors were obtained from a woman aged 55 to 70 in good health.

The sample holds a few counts of this clonotype. Written as DNA, the CDR3 is TGTGCCAGCAAGGAGATGGGGAGCTACGAGCAGTACTTC. Translating gives CASKEMGSYEQYF. J is TRBJ2-7 and V is TRBV13; possibly TRBD2 for D (5 bases). Germline lookup yields CDR1 PRHDT and CDR2 FYEKMQ (reference sequence). CDR3 length: 13 residues. V was pared by 7 bases and J by 3 bases, with 13 bases between.

The gene calls are TRBV5-6 and TRBJ2-5; 10 nucleotides line up with TRBD1. The length of the CDR3 is 16 residues. The V and J ends lost 4 bases and 1 base, in that order; junction bases with no gene match: 7. Germline V lookup: CDR1 SGHDT, CDR2 YYEEEE. CDR3 amino acids: CASSQYRTGGQETQYF. CDR3 DNA: TGTGCCAGCAGCCAATATCGGACAGGGGGCCAAGAGACCCAGTACTTC. Supplemented by reference TRBV5-6 and TRBJ2-5, the full variable domain reads DAGVTQSPTHLIKTRGQQVTLRCSPKSGHDTVSWYQQALGQGPQFIFQYYEEEERQRGNFPDRFSGHQFPNYSSELNVNALLLGDSALYLCASSQYRTGGQETQYFGPGTRLLVL.

This clonotype has more than one count but fewer than ten. CDR3 protein: CASSQGGRAVDTQYF. The DNA for the CDR3 is TGTGCCAGCAGCCAGGGCGGGAGGGCCGTAGATACGCAGTATTTT. This chain links TRBV3-1 with TRBJ2-3; 9 nucleotides agree with TRBD2. Germline CDR1 is LGHDT and CDR2 is YNNKEL (reference sequence). CDR3 size: 15 residues. The J segment lost 5 bases and the V segment lost 3 bases, leaving 6 bases of the junction unmatched.

The table lists this clonotype with a few counts. The chain is built from TRBV27 and TRBJ2-7, with TRBD1 identical over 7 bases. Germline values: CDR1 MNHEY, CDR2 SMNVEV (reference sequence). The CDR3 has 14 residues. V lost 5 bases, J lost 3 bases, and 7 bases stayed unmatched. CDR3 sequence (DNA): TGTGCCAGCAGTGCCACTCACAGGGGCTACGAGCAGTACTTC. It codes for CASSATHRGYEQYF.

The DNA of the CDR3 is TGTGCCATCTGGGTGGGTGCGGGGGACGGCTACACCTTC. Its protein is CAIWVGAGDGYTF. This rearrangement joins TRBV10-3 to TRBJ1-2; D perhaps matches TRBD1 (5 bases). Trimming left V 8 bases short and J 8 bases short, with 18 bases between. This CDR3 has 13 amino acids. The germline V gene encodes CDR1 ENHRY and CDR2 SYGVKD.

On this clonotype: Sequence at one end of the junction differs from germline and may be a read error. The chain couples TRBV2 to TRBJ2-4, with TRBD2 matching 8 bases. There are 16 residues in the CDR3. Germline CDR1 reads SNHLY; CDR2 reads FYNNEI. The CDR3 here is CAGSGGPGGAKNIQYF. The CDR3 DNA is TGTGCCGGCAGTGGGGGGCCGGGGGGGGCCAAAAACATTCAGTACTTC. Full variable domain (rest looked up from reference TRBV2 and TRBJ2-4): EPEVTQTPSHQVTQMGQEVILRCVPISNHLYFYWYRQILGQKVEFLVSFYNNEISEKSEIFDDQFSVERPDGSNFTLKIRSTKLEDSAMYFCAGSGGPGGAKNIQYFGAGTRLSVL.

V gene TRBV4-1 combines with J gene TRBJ2-1; 11 bases map to TRBD2. Germline-derived CDR1 and CDR2 are MGHRA and YSYEKL. Germline trimming cut 3 bases from V and 3 bases from J; bases unmatched to any gene: 1. This CDR3 region has 15 residues. CDR3 region: CASSHSGGDYNEQFF. In nucleotides, the CDR3 is TGCGCCAGCAGCCATAGCGGGGGGGACTACAATGAGCAGTTCTTC.

This clonotype was observed many times. The V call is TRBV27, the J call TRBJ2-7, with TRBD1 matching 8 bases. This CDR3 has 16 residues. Trimming took 4 bases from V and 1 from J; bases not matched to a gene: 9. The germline V gene has CDR1 MNHEY and CDR2 SMNVEV (reference sequence). CDR3: CASSSTRQGRSYEQYF. The CDR3 DNA is TGTGCCAGCAGTTCCACTCGACAGGGGAGGTCCTACGAGCAGTACTTC.

The CDR3 protein is CSARYGGWADTQYF. CDR3 bases: TGCAGTGCTCGTTACGGGGGGTGGGCCGATACGCAGTATTTT. The chain joins TRBV20-1 to TRBJ2-3; 7 bases are a match to TRBD2. The V gene's germline CDR1 is DFQATT and CDR2 SNEGSKA (reference sequence). V lost 5 bases, J lost 6 bases, and 11 bases stayed unmatched. The CDR3 consists of 14 residues.

V usage is TRBV5-1 and J usage is TRBJ2-7; 9 bases fit TRBD2. The J call may be incorrect, as the DNA end agrees better with TRBJ2-5. The CDR3 extends over 16 amino acids. Looked up from germline, CDR1 is SGHRS and CDR2 is YFSETQ. The CDR3 nucleotides read TGCGCCAGCAGCTTGGTGGAGACTAGCGGCACAGAGACCCAGTACTTC. Protein: CASSLVETSGTETQYF.

The rearrangement joins TRBV29-1 to TRBJ2-7, with 7 bases that match TRBD2. The CDR3 extends over 16 amino acids. The V gene's germline CDR1 is SQVTM and CDR2 ANQGSEA. The V and J ends lost 1 base and 2 bases, in that order; junction bases with no gene match: 11. This chain's CDR3 is CSVEALSAGVTYEQYF. CDR3 sequence (DNA): TGCAGCGTTGAAGCCCTGTCGGCGGGAGTCACCTACGAGCAGTACTTC.

This clonotype was observed a few times. The V and J genes are TRBV7-2 and TRBJ1-1; D might be TRBD1 (6 bases). The CDR3 consists of 12 residues. The V end lost 5 bases, the J end lost 5 bases, and 9 bases lay between the germline ends. The V gene's germline CDR1 is SGHTA and CDR2 FQGNSA. DNA of the CDR3: TGTGCCAGCAGCCGTACAGGGACTGAAGCTTTCTTT. It specifies CASSRTGTEAFF. Combining the CDR3 with reference TRBV7-2 and TRBJ1-1 gives the whole variable domain GAGVSQSPSNKVTEKGKDVELRCDPISGHTALYWYRQSLGQGLEFLIYFQGNSAPDKSGLPSDRFSAERTGGSVSTLTIQRTQQEDSAVYLCASSRTGTEAFFGQGTRLTVV.

This chain's CDR3 is CATSRDRAGAYEQFF. DNA of the CDR3: TGTGCCACCAGCAGAGATCGGGCAGGGGCCTACGAGCAGTTCTTC. This chain links TRBV15 with TRBJ2-1; TRBD1 is a possible D gene (6 bases). Germline V gene sequence: CDR1 LNHNV, CDR2 YYDKDF (reference sequence). The ends were cut back, 0 bases at V and 10 bases at J, with 16 bases in the middle. CDR3 length equals 15 residues.

The gene calls are TRBV28 and TRBJ2-5, with D possibly TRBD2 on 6 matching bases. This CDR3 region has 15 residues. Deletions cut 2 bases from V and 0 bases from J, with 10 bases between. Germline CDR1 and CDR2: MDHEN and SYDVKM. This CDR3 is CASSLAGKHQETQYF. In DNA, the CDR3 is TGTGCCAGCAGTTTAGCGGGAAAGCACCAAGAGACCCAGTACTTC. Full variable domain (remainder filled in from reference TRBV28 and TRBJ2-5): DVKVTQSSRYLVKRTGEKVFLECVQDMDHENMFWYRQDPGLGLRLIYFSYDVKMKEKGDIPEGYSVSREKKERFSLILESASTNQTSMYLCASSLAGKHQETQYFGPGTRLLVL.

V is TRBV20-1 and J is TRBJ2-5; TRBD2 aligns across 8 bases. The germline gives CDR1 DFQATT, CDR2 SNEGSKA (reference sequence). The J segment lost 4 bases and the V segment lost 4 bases, leaving 11 bases of the junction unmatched. The CDR3 has 15 amino acids. The CDR3 is CSATTFSGTGETQYF. For the CDR3, the DNA is TGCAGTGCTACTACGTTTAGCGGGACGGGAGAGACCCAGTACTTC.

This clonotype was seen a few times. The chain joins TRBV7-3 to TRBJ2-3; the D is unclear. V shed 1 base and J shed 4 bases, with 12 bases lying between them. Germline-derived CDR1 and CDR2 are SGHTA and FQGTGA. The CDR3 runs to 15 residues. The CDR3 bases are TGTGCCAGCAGCTTAAATTCTGGCGAGTCAGATACGCAGTATTTT. Encoded protein: CASSLNSGESDTQYF.

V usage is TRBV21-1 and J usage is TRBJ1-1; TRBD1 reflects the table's D call only, with no check against the DNA. TRBV21-1 is annotated as a pseudogene. CDR3 length: 17 residues. CDR3 sequence (DNA): TGTGCCAGCAAAAGGGGGCCCTGCGGCGAGATGAACACTGAAGCTTTCTTT. This sequence encodes CASKRGPCGEMNTEAFF.

This clonotype was seen a handful of times. This rearrangement joins TRBV9 to TRBJ2-3, with 7 nucleotides matching TRBD1. After removal of 5 bases from V and 0 bases from J, the junction contained 6 bases not matched to a gene. Germline V gene lookup returns CDR1 SGDLS and CDR2 YYNGEE. The CDR3 is made up of 15 amino acids. The CDR3 coding sequence is TGTGCCAGCAGTGCCGGGACAGTTAGCACAGATACGCAGTATTTT. Its protein is CASSAGTVSTDTQYF.

This chain joins TRBV20-1 and TRBJ2-7; 11 bases line up with TRBD2. The V gene's germline CDR1 is DFQATT and CDR2 SNEGSKA (reference sequence). This CDR3 comprises 14 residues. The trim removed 5 bases at V and 5 bases at J, leaving 8 bases unmatched. CDR3 sequence: CSAPTGTSGNEQYF. CDR3 DNA: TGCAGTGCTCCAACCGGGACTAGCGGTAACGAGCAGTACTTC.

The genes are TRBV4-1 and TRBJ2-7; D is ambiguous. With 0 bases removed from V and 5 bases from J, the gap between germline ends came to 5 bases. The CDR3 has 12 residues. Germline V CDR1 and CDR2: MGHRA, YSYEKL. DNA of the CDR3: TGCGCCAGCAGCCAAGATATTCACGAGCAGTACTTC. Translated, it gives CASSQDIHEQYF.

The rearrangement uses TRBV10-3 and TRBJ1-4; perhaps TRBD1 as D (6 bases). This CDR3 contains 13 residues. Trimming removed 8 bases from V and 10 bases from J, with 17 bases in between. Germline V lookup: CDR1 ENHRY, CDR2 SYGVKD. CDR3 sequence reads: CAILDRKSGKLFF. For the CDR3, the DNA is TGTGCCATCCTAGACAGGAAGAGTGGAAAACTGTTTTTT.

The chain has TRBV12-3 or TRBV12-4 and TRBJ2-5; D gene ambiguous. Trimming removed 6 bases from V and 5 bases from J, with 7 bases in between. CDR3 size: 11 residues. The CDR3 DNA reads as TGTGCCAGCAGGATGGAGGAGACCCAGTACTTC. It specifies CASRMEETQYF.

The chain links TRBV18 to TRBJ1-4; D is unresolved. There are 15 residues in the CDR3. Germline CDR1 and CDR2: KGHSH and LQKENI. The V end lost 6 bases, the J end lost 8 bases, and 19 bases lay between the germline ends. The CDR3 DNA follows: TGTGCCAGCTCGGAAGGTACGAGGGCAGGAGAAAAACTGTTTTTT. Its protein is CASSEGTRAGEKLFF.

The V call is TRBV15, the J call TRBJ2-1; either TRBD1 or TRBD2 may fit D (5 bases each). The J call is in doubt because the DNA end fits TRBJ2-7 better. Germline loops: CDR1 LNHNV, CDR2 YYDKDF (reference sequence). This CDR3 region has 16 residues. As DNA, the CDR3 is TGTGCCACCAGCAGAGGGGGACCACCCGAGGCCTACGAGCAGTACTTC. It encodes CATSRGGPPEAYEQYF.